This TCR beta chain comes out of a study of T cell repertoires in cytomegalovirus infection. In the study overall: Recently described HLA-C-restricted plus well-studied HLA-B-restricted CMV epitopes were used. The public TCR beta signatures pointed to both CMV infection and matching HLA type.

This clonotype was seen many times. What it recognizes is unknown. V dropped 5 bases and J dropped 6 bases, with 14 bases sitting between them. CDR3 length: 14 residues. CDR1 is SGHVS, CDR2 FQNEAQ, per germline. TCRdb passed the reads through MiXCR, listing each CDR3 protein once. The sample shows about 160,000 distinct CDR3 sequences, roughly 21% of them seen only once. The chain has TRBV7-8 and TRBJ2-1; D ambiguous. This TCR was recovered from a human donor in good health (CMV status not recorded). Some clones in this sample may be carry-over from other donors' samples. The specimen was CD8+ T cells from cultured PBMCs, collected from culture after CMV antigen stimulation. Written as DNA, the CDR3 is TGTGCCAGCAGCCCAATTAATTCGCTCAATGAGCAGTTCTTC. This gives the protein CASSPINSLNEQFF.